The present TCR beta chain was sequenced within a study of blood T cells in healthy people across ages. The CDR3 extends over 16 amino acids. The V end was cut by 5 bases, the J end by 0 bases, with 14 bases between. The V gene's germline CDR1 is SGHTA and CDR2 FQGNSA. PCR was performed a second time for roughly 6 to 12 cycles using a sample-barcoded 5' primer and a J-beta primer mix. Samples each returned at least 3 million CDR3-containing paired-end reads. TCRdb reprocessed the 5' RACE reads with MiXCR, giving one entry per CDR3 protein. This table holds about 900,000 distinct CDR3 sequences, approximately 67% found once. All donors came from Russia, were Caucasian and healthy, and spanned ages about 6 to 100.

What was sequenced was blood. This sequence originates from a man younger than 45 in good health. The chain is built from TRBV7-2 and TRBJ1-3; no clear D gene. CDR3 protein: CASSPGMALSGNTIYF. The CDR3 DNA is TGTGCCAGCAGCCCCGGGATGGCCCTCTCTGGAAACACCATATATTTT.